The 28 T cell receptor beta chains below were found in one sample sequenced in a study of early T cells in non-severe SARS-CoV-2 infection (dated by TCRdb to about 2021). Libraries were prepared through 5' RACE. The instrument was a NextSeq 500. TCRdb reprocessed the public reads (quality trimming at Q25 with fastp, clone calling with MiXCR) and kept in-frame beta chains. One record per CDR3 amino acid sequence lists the most common genes and DNA. This sample comprises about 48,000 distinct CDR3 sequences, roughly an eighth of them detected only once. The ten top clones hold about a tenth of the sample. Input material: whole blood. All receptors come from an adult who was a healthcare worker with PCR-confirmed SARS-CoV-2 infection or an uninfected control (not recorded which).

Many counts were recorded for this clonotype. The V and J genes are TRBV29-1 and TRBJ1-2; no clear D. The CDR3 is made up of 11 amino acids. V was pared by 5 bases and J by 0 bases, with 4 bases between. Germline V CDR1 and CDR2: SQVTM, ANQGSEA. CDR3 loop: CSVTSNYGYTF. DNA of the CDR3: TGCAGCGTTACTTCTAACTATGGCTACACCTTC.

This clonotype was detected many times. This rearrangement joins TRBV29-1 to TRBJ1-1; TRBD1 is a possible D gene (6 bases). This CDR3 region has 13 residues. The V end was cut by 7 bases, the J end by 5 bases, with 17 bases between. Germline loops: CDR1 SQVTM, CDR2 ANQGSEA. DNA for the CDR3: TGCAGCGCCGACCGGGGGCGTTCAACTGAAGCTTTCTTT. Amino acids: CSADRGRSTEAFF.

Only a few counts were recorded for this clonotype. This chain joins TRBV28 and TRBJ1-5, with 9 bases identical to TRBD1. With V trimmed by 2 bases and J by 4 bases, 12 bases remained unmatched. The CDR3 contains 18 residues. CDR1 is MDHEN and CDR2 is SYDVKM in the germline V gene. The CDR3 is CASSLGAGLGQGNQPQHF. The CDR3 DNA sequence: TGTGCCAGCAGTTTAGGGGCGGGTTTAGGACAGGGGAATCAGCCCCAGCATTTT.

There are a few counts of this clonotype. The chain is built from TRBV5-1 and TRBJ2-4, with a weak D call TRBD1 (6 bases). The CDR3 consists of 15 residues. The germline V gene has CDR1 SGHRS and CDR2 YFSETQ. V was trimmed by 0 bases and J by 8 bases, leaving 15 bases between them. The CDR3 DNA reads as TGCGCCAGCAGCTTGGCCCTGGCAGGGGCGGACATTCAGTACTTC. Protein sequence: CASSLALAGADIQYF.

This chain joins TRBV20-1 and TRBJ1-4; TRBD1 matches 11 bases. V lost 5 bases and J lost 5; bases outside the gene matches: 7. Germline CDR1 is DFQATT and CDR2 is SNEGSKA (reference sequence). The CDR3 has 15 amino acids. For the CDR3, the DNA is TGCAGTGCTCCTGGACAGGGGGCGATGAATGAAAAACTGTTTTTT. Translation: CSAPGQGAMNEKLFF.

The chain uses TRBV11-1 and TRBJ1-2; D is ambiguous. V lost 5 bases and J 12 bases, leaving 13 bases between the germline ends. The CDR3 length is 11 residues. Germline CDR1 reads SGHAT; CDR2 reads FQDESV (reference sequence). The CDR3 loop reads CASSPVSTHTF. DNA of the CDR3: TGTGCCAGCAGCCCGGTTTCGACTCACACCTTC.

This clonotype has a handful of counts. The J gene is TRBJ1-3, the V gene TRBV2; D not resolved. V was trimmed by 10 bases and J by 4 bases, leaving 11 bases between them. CDR3 size: 12 residues. Germline V lookup: CDR1 SNHLY, CDR2 FYNNEI. The CDR3 loop reads CAKSGRGNTIYF. CDR3 nucleotide sequence: TGTGCCAAAAGCGGACGGGGAAACACCATATATTTT. The whole variable domain, remainder taken from reference TRBV2 and TRBJ1-3, is EPEVTQTPSHQVTQMGQEVILRCVPISNHLYFYWYRQILGQKVEFLVSFYNNEISEKSEIFDDQFSVERPDGSNFTLKIRSTKLEDSAMYFCAKSGRGNTIYFGEGSWLTVV.

This clonotype was counted ten times or more. This rearrangement joins TRBV5-1 to TRBJ2-3; tentative D call: TRBD2 (7 bases). Germline-derived CDR1 and CDR2 are SGHRS and YFSETQ. V was cut by 4 bases and J by 5 bases, with 23 bases left in between. The CDR3 is 17 residues long. The CDR3 here is CASSLRGQRGGEDTQYF. The DNA of the CDR3 is TGCGCCAGCAGCCTCCGGGGGCAGCGGGGTGGAGAAGATACGCAGTATTTT.

This clonotype was counted at least ten times. The J gene is TRBJ1-2, the V gene TRBV7-6, with 9 bases aligning to TRBD1. Trimming took 1 base from V and 6 from J; bases not matched to a gene: 0. The CDR3 consists of 13 residues. Germline loops: CDR1 SGHVS, CDR2 FNYEAQ. The CDR3 DNA reads TGTGCCAGCAGCTTAGGGACAGGGGATGGCTACACCTTC. Protein product: CASSLGTGDGYTF. Full variable domain (remainder filled in from reference TRBV7-6 and TRBJ1-2): GAGVSQSPRYKVTKRGQDVALRCDPISGHVSLYWYRQALGQGPEFLTYFNYEAQQDKSGLPNDRFSAERPEGSISTLTIQRTEQRDSAMYRCASSLGTGDGYTFGSGTRLTVV.

This clonotype was detected only a few times. The CDR3 region is CATSVQGGTDTQYF. CDR3 nucleotides: TGTGCCACCAGTGTACAGGGCGGTACAGATACGCAGTATTTT. V and J are TRBV24-1 and TRBJ2-3, with a weak D call TRBD1 (6 bases). V lost 5 bases to trimming and J lost 3 bases, with 11 bases between them. The germline gives CDR1 KGHDR, CDR2 SFDVKD. The CDR3 has 14 amino acids.

This clonotype was detected ten times or more. The chain joins TRBV7-8 to TRBJ1-1; D is unresolved. The CDR3 spans 12 residues. CDR1 and CDR2 (germline): SGHVS, FQNEAQ. V lost 8 bases and J lost 1, with 8 bases in between. CDR3 coding DNA: TGTGCCAGCGGACCGAAGAACACTGAAGCTTTCTTT. Encoded protein: CASGPKNTEAFF.

This chain uses TRBV27 with TRBJ2-3; the match to TRBD2 covers 9 bases. The germline V gene has CDR1 MNHEY and CDR2 SMNVEV (reference sequence). J was trimmed by 3 bases and V by 8 bases; bases with no gene match: 6. The CDR3 runs 14 residues. This chain's CDR3 is CASRDSGSTDTQYF. The CDR3 DNA reads as TGTGCCAGCCGGGATAGCGGGAGTACAGATACGCAGTATTTT.

V usage is TRBV20-1 and J usage is TRBJ2-3, with D possibly being TRBD2 (5 bases). Germline V gene data show CDR1 as DFQATT and CDR2 as SNEGSKA (reference sequence). This CDR3 has 15 residues. Trimming shortened V by 0 bases and J by 2 bases, and 12 bases separated the two germline ends. CDR3 bases: TGCAGTGCTAGAGACAGCGGAAACCCCACAGATACGCAGTATTTT. This encodes CSARDSGNPTDTQYF.

Many counts were recorded for this clonotype. V usage is TRBV28 and J usage is TRBJ2-1; D is perhaps TRBD1 (5 bases). The length of the CDR3 is 14 residues. Germline assignment: CDR1 MDHEN and CDR2 SYDVKM. The V and J ends lost 4 bases and 6 bases respectively, with 13 bases between them. Here the CDR3 reads CASSSRNRGNEQFF. Written as DNA, the CDR3 is TGTGCCAGCAGTTCCCGCAATAGGGGCAATGAGCAGTTCTTC.

This clonotype was picked up a small number of times. The gene calls are TRBV25-1 and TRBJ2-3; no clear D. Germline V gene data show CDR1 as MGHDK and CDR2 as SYGVNS. The CDR3 is 11 amino acids. Trimming shortened V by 4 bases and J by 11 bases, and 10 bases separated the two germline ends. CDR3 DNA: TGTGCCAGCAGTGGACCTCGAGAGCAGTATTTT. Amino acid sequence: CASSGPREQYF.

This sequence joins TRBV28 and TRBJ2-3; D gene uncertain. CDR1 is MDHEN, CDR2 SYDVKM, per germline. The ends were cut back, 3 bases at V and 2 bases at J, with 12 bases in the middle. The CDR3 consists of 15 residues. CDR3 region: CASSFPPPPTDTQYF. The CDR3 coding sequence is TGTGCCAGCAGTTTCCCTCCCCCTCCCACAGATACGCAGTATTTT.

This clonotype was detected many times. This chain links TRBV7-8 with TRBJ2-2, with 13 bases that match TRBD2. This CDR3 is 17 amino acids long. The J segment lost 1 base and the V segment lost 8 bases, leaving 7 bases of the junction unmatched. Germline CDR1 SGHVS, CDR2 FQNEAQ. CDR3 nucleotides: TGTGCCAGCGCTACTAGCGGGGGGGCTGTGAACACCGGGGAGCTGTTTTTT. Its translation: CASATSGGAVNTGELFF. The whole variable domain, remainder taken from reference TRBV7-8 and TRBJ2-2, is GAGVSQSPRYKVAKRGQDVALRCDPISGHVSLFWYQQALGQGPEFLTYFQNEAQLDKSGLPSDRFFAERPEGSVSTLKIQRTQQEDSAVYLCASATSGGAVNTGELFFGEGSRLTVL.

This clonotype was seen repeatedly, ten times or more. The rearrangement joins TRBV7-9 to TRBJ1-1; 8 nucleotides match TRBD1. The CDR3 has 16 residues. V lost 5 bases, J lost 0 bases, and 8 bases stayed unmatched. CDR1 is SEHNR and CDR2 is FQNEAQ in the germline V gene (reference sequence). The CDR3 sequence is CASSTGQGWLNTEAFF. The CDR3 nucleotides read TGTGCCAGCAGCACCGGACAGGGTTGGTTGAACACTGAAGCTTTCTTT.

There are many counts of this clonotype. The J gene is TRBJ2-3, the V gene TRBV7-9, with D tentatively TRBD2 (6 bases). Trimming left V 3 bases short and J 5 bases short, with 9 bases between. Per germline, CDR1 SEHNR and CDR2 FQNEAQ (reference sequence). The CDR3 is 13 residues long. The CDR3 loop is CASSFGGIDTQYF. In DNA, the CDR3 is TGTGCCAGCAGCTTTGGGGGGATAGATACGCAGTATTTT.

This clonotype was counted between two and nine times. The chain recombines TRBV6-1 with TRBJ2-2, with a tentative D call TRBD2 (6 bases). CDR1 and CDR2 (germline): MNHNS, SASEGT. The CDR3 sequence is 15 residues long. V gave up 3 bases and J gave up 6 bases, with 14 bases separating them. DNA of the CDR3: TGTGCCAGCAGTGACTGGGGACTGCCCCCCGGGGAGCTGTTTTTT. Its translation: CASSDWGLPPGELFF.

In this sample, this clonotype turned up many times. CDR3 loop: CASSLPQGTYEQYF. The CDR3, as DNA: TGTGCCAGCAGCCTTCCACAGGGAACCTACGAGCAGTACTTC. This chain connects TRBV28 to TRBJ2-7; possibly TRBD1 for D (6 bases). The V gene's germline CDR1 is MDHEN and CDR2 SYDVKM. Trimming pared 6 bases from V and 2 bases from J, leaving 14 bases between. The CDR3 has 14 amino acids.

In its sample, this clonotype was seen many times. The J gene is TRBJ1-5, the V gene TRBV12-3 or TRBV12-4; tentatively, D is TRBD1 (6 bases). This CDR3 is built from 13 residues. V lost 6 bases and J 4 bases, leaving 10 bases between the germline ends. CDR3 residues: CASRQTGNQPQHF. For the CDR3, the DNA is TGTGCCAGCAGGCAAACAGGGAATCAGCCCCAGCATTTT.

The CDR3: CASGLVLDRAGSKNIQYF. In DNA, the CDR3 is TGTGCTAGTGGTTTGGTACTGGACAGGGCGGGATCCAAAAACATTCAGTACTTC. The chain couples TRBV12-5 to TRBJ2-4; 8 bases match TRBD1. This CDR3 comprises 18 residues. V gave up 0 bases and J gave up 2 bases; unmatched junction bases: 9. CDR1 and CDR2 from the germline V gene are LGHNT and FRNRAP. The full variable domain, rest sourced from reference TRBV12-5 and TRBJ2-4, is DARVTQTPRHKVTEMGQEVTMRCQPILGHNTVFWYRQTMMQGLELLAYFRNRAPLDDSGMPKDRFSAEMPDATLATLKIQPSEPRDSAVYFCASGLVLDRAGSKNIQYFGAGTRLSVL.

This clonotype showed up just a few times. V gene TRBV18 combines with J gene TRBJ2-3, with 8 bases lining up with TRBD2. In germline, CDR1 is KGHSH, CDR2 LQKENI. V gave up 5 bases and J gave up 3 bases; unmatched junction bases: 10. This CDR3 contains 16 residues. CDR3 DNA: TGTGCCAGCTCAAGTAAAGTGAGCGGGGGAACAGATACGCAGTATTTT. Its protein is CASSSKVSGGTDTQYF.

This clonotype was picked up a small number of times. The V call is TRBV19, the J call TRBJ1-2; weak D call: TRBD1 (6 bases). The CDR3 has 12 amino acids. V lost 2 bases and J lost 13, with 14 bases in between. CDR1 LNHDA and CDR2 SQIVND come from the germline V gene (reference sequence). In DNA form, the CDR3 reads TGTGCCAGTAGTATATCGACAGGTCTCTCCACCTTC. This translates into CASSISTGLSTF.

This clonotype has more than one count but fewer than ten. The chain employs TRBV3-1 and TRBJ1-4, with TRBD1 matching 8 bases. This CDR3 contains 16 residues. The junction had 7 bases not matched to a gene; V was cut back by 5 bases and J by 2 bases. From germline, CDR1 is LGHDT and CDR2 YNNKEL (reference sequence). CDR3 DNA: TGTGCCAGCAGCAAGGACAGGGTCTCGACTAATGAAAAACTGTTTTTT. Protein sequence: CASSKDRVSTNEKLFF. Filled out from reference TRBV3-1 and TRBJ1-4, the complete variable domain reads DTAVSQTPKYLVTQMGNDKSIKCEQNLGHDTMYWYKQDSKKFLKIMFSYNNKELIINETVPNRFSPKSPDKAHLNLHINSLELGDSAVYFCASSKDRVSTNEKLFFGSGTQLSVL.

This clonotype appeared a few times. The rearrangement uses TRBV27 and TRBJ2-3; the D is unclear. Trimming cost V 5 bases and J 6 bases, with 12 bases left between them. The germline CDR1 and CDR2 sequences are MNHEY and SMNVEV (reference sequence). The CDR3 sequence is 13 residues long. This CDR3 reads CASSGIPRDTQYF. CDR3 nucleotides: TGTGCCAGCAGTGGGATCCCTAGGGATACGCAGTATTTT.

The table lists this clonotype with many counts. The chain links TRBV12-3 or TRBV12-4 to TRBJ2-1; D gene unclear. V was clipped by 5 bases and J by 7 bases, with 6 bases between them. The length of the CDR3 is 11 residues. CDR3 sequence reads: CASSPGNEQFF. The DNA of the CDR3 is TGTGCCAGCAGTCCCGGAAATGAGCAGTTCTTC.